Sequencing of this T cell receptor (beta chain) was carried out in a study of T cells in localized non-small cell lung cancer. Clones were sequenced by immunoSEQ multiplex PCR, and TCRdb holds only the in-frame ones, with some missing. The data show tens of thousands of clones, approximately 82% seen once. A note on this clone: No antigen is known for it.

The study's findings and limits: Uninvolved adjacent lung showed peak T cell clonality, exceeding tumor. Patients showing higher blood T cell density tended to see longer overall survival. Adjacent lung tissue had a median around 50 of the top 100 clones found in the tumor.

Germline CDR1 reads SGHDT; CDR2 reads YYEEEE. The V end was cut by 4 bases, the J end by 2 bases, with 15 bases between. The CDR3 runs 15 residues. This TCR came from a female donor of 60 years or more with stage II squamous cell lung carcinoma. The V call is TRBV5-6, the J call TRBJ2-5; D assignment may be TRBD1 or TRBD2 (5 bases each). This specimen was peripheral blood, taken before any cancer treatment. CDR3 in DNA: TGTGCCAGCAGCCGGGACGGAGTTAAACAAGAGACCCAGTACTTC. The encoded protein is CASSRDGVKQETQYF.